The T cell receptor beta chain under discussion was sequenced for a study of identifying expanded T cells in peripheral blood. The germline V gene encodes CDR1 MGHRA and CDR2 YSYEKL. V shed 1 base and J shed 3 bases, with 7 bases lying between them. The CDR3 extends over 14 amino acids. Study conclusions and caveats: Roughly two-week clone count variance significantly increased as total template count grew. Technical replicates showed 0.9 to 1.5 changed clones; two weeks 15 to 20; four weeks 19.

This clone was counted a single time. The antigen remains undetermined. Collection occurred without any documented infections or immune events in donors. Assay: immunoSEQ multiplex PCR; the TCRdb copy retains only in-frame clones and omits some. This sample has roughly 96,000 clones; around 90% occur once, and the top ten carry less than 6%. This sequence joins TRBV4-1 and TRBJ1-5; possible D gene TRBD1, 5 bases. Specimen: blood. This TCR was sampled from a person between 18 and 70 years old in good health. The chain's CDR3 is CASSQGQNNQPQHF. The CDR3 bases are TGCGCCAGCAGCCAAGGACAGAACAATCAGCCCCAGCATTTT.